These 17 T cell receptor beta chains originate from one sample sequenced in a study of monozygotic twins with inflammatory bowel disease. TCRdb reprocessed the 5' RACE reads and reports one entry per CDR3 protein, with no DNA. This sample's table has 310,000 or so distinct CDR3 sequences. Sequenced input: blood. The receptors here all came from a human donor with ulcerative colitis or Crohn's disease, or a healthy co-twin of an affected twin (not recorded which).

The chain combines TRBV4-3 with TRBJ2-3. CDR3 length: 17 residues. Germline lookup yields CDR1 LGHNA and CDR2 YSLEER. The chain's CDR3 is CASSQGFTWGSTDTQYF.

The chain is built from TRBV7-8 and TRBJ2-3; checking the TCRdb D call of TRBD1 is not possible without DNA. CDR3 length: 16 amino acids. Germline V CDR1 and CDR2: SGHVS, FQNEAQ. The CDR3 sequence is CASNRAQGTYTDTQYF.

The rearrangement uses TRBV5-1 and TRBJ1-1. The CDR3 has 13 amino acids. Germline values: CDR1 SGHRS, CDR2 YFSETQ. This CDR3 is CASSLVQDTEAFF. Looking up the rest from reference TRBV5-1 and TRBJ1-1 gives the full variable domain: KAGVTQTPRYLIKTRGQQVTLSCSPISGHRSVSWYQQTPGQGLQFLFEYFSETQRNKGNFPGRFSGRQFSNSRSEMNVSTLELGDSALYLCASSLVQDTEAFFGQGTRLTVV.

The J gene is TRBJ1-1, the V gene TRBV18. The CDR3 has 13 residues. CDR1 is KGHSH and CDR2 is LQKENI in the germline V gene. This CDR3 reads CASANSENTEAFF. Full variable domain (rest looked up from reference TRBV18 and TRBJ1-1): NAGVMQNPRHLVRRRGQEARLRCSPMKGHSHVYWYRQLPEEGLKFMVYLQKENIIDESGMPKERFSAEFPKEGPSILRIQQVVRGDSAAYFCASANSENTEAFFGQGTRLTVV.

The J gene is TRBJ2-3, the V gene TRBV20-1; the TCRdb call, TRBD2, lacks DNA for checking. This CDR3 has 20 amino acids. In germline, CDR1 is DFQATT, CDR2 SNEGSKA (reference sequence). The chain's CDR3 is CSAVAPGLAGHAMPGDTQYF.

The genes are TRBV7-1 and TRBJ2-2; as DNA is missing, the TRBD1 call by TCRdb cannot be tested. TRBV7-1 is sorted into the ORF group, with uncertain function. This CDR3 contains 22 residues. The CDR3 sequence: CASSSSSSGTGKMGQNTGELFF.

V usage is TRBV20-1 and J usage is TRBJ1-3; TCRdb's D call, TRBD1, is unchecked because there is no DNA. Per germline, CDR1 DFQATT and CDR2 SNEGSKA (reference sequence). The CDR3 has 14 residues. The CDR3 is CSARAMTGGNTIYF.

The rearrangement uses TRBV20-1 and TRBJ1-5; there is no DNA to check the TCRdb D call of TRBD1. The germline V gene has CDR1 DFQATT and CDR2 SNEGSKA (reference sequence). The CDR3 has 15 residues. CDR3 region: CSARTGQAKGQPQHF.

V is TRBV20-1 and J is TRBJ2-5; there is no DNA to check the TCRdb D call of TRBD1. CDR1 is DFQATT, CDR2 SNEGSKA, per germline (reference sequence). CDR3 length: 16 amino acids. CDR3 sequence: CSARDGRESYQETQYF.

The rearrangement joins TRBV11-2 to TRBJ2-7; TCRdb lists TRBD1, though no DNA is available to test this call. Per the germline V gene, CDR1 is SGHAT and CDR2 is FQNNGV. The CDR3 sequence is 13 residues long. CDR3 in amino acids: CASSSDRVALGYF. The entire variable domain, with the rest obtained from reference TRBV11-2 and TRBJ2-7, is as follows: EAGVAQSPRYKIIEKRQSVAFWCNPISGHATLYWYQQILGQGPKLLIQFQNNGVVDDSQLPKDRFSAERLKGVDSTLKIQPAKLEDSAVYLCASSSDRVALGYFGPGTRLTVT.

This chain joins TRBV5-1 and TRBJ1-4; without DNA, the TCRdb call of TRBD1 cannot be checked. Germline CDR1 reads SGHRS; CDR2 reads YFSETQ. There are 14 residues in the CDR3. Here the CDR3 reads CASSNFAGSEKLFF.

The chain carries TRBV2 and TRBJ2-5; TCRdb selects TRBD2, and the lack of DNA leaves this call unchecked. CDR1 and CDR2 from the germline V gene are SNHLY and FYNNEI. The CDR3 is made up of 18 amino acids. The CDR3 is CASSGWTSGGGFQETQYF. The full variable domain, its missing parts supplied by reference TRBV2 and TRBJ2-5, is EPEVTQTPSHQVTQMGQEVILRCVPISNHLYFYWYRQILGQKVEFLVSFYNNEISEKSEIFDDQFSVERPDGSNFTLKIRSTKLEDSAMYFCASSGWTSGGGFQETQYFGPGTRLLVL.

The chain carries TRBV5-1 and TRBJ2-7; the TCRdb call, TRBD1, lacks DNA for checking. The CDR3 is made up of 16 amino acids. Germline lookup yields CDR1 SGHRS and CDR2 YFSETQ. The CDR3 here is CASSLGAGTPSYEQYF.

V gene TRBV5-1 combines with J gene TRBJ1-5; no DNA is available, so the TRBD1 call from TCRdb remains unchecked. CDR1 SGHRS and CDR2 YFSETQ come from the germline V gene. The CDR3 length is 14 residues. The CDR3: CASSFGADNQPQHF. The full variable domain, rest sourced from reference TRBV5-1 and TRBJ1-5, is KAGVTQTPRYLIKTRGQQVTLSCSPISGHRSVSWYQQTPGQGLQFLFEYFSETQRNKGNFPGRFSGRQFSNSRSEMNVSTLELGDSALYLCASSFGADNQPQHFGDGTRLSIL.

The V call is TRBV7-2, the J call TRBJ1-2; TCRdb returns TRBD1, unconfirmable since there is no DNA. This CDR3 region has 13 residues. CDR1 is SGHTA and CDR2 is FQGNSA in the germline V gene. The CDR3 sequence is CASSPPGYYGYTF.

The chain couples TRBV2 to TRBJ2-7; TCRdb outputs TRBD2, but without DNA this stays unchecked. Per the germline V gene, CDR1 is SNHLY and CDR2 is FYNNEI. The CDR3 is 17 residues long. CDR3 sequence: CASSVRVLGDLTYEQYF. Using reference TRBV2 and TRBJ2-7 for the parts outside the CDR3, the full variable domain is EPEVTQTPSHQVTQMGQEVILRCVPISNHLYFYWYRQILGQKVEFLVSFYNNEISEKSEIFDDQFSVERPDGSNFTLKIRSTKLEDSAMYFCASSVRVLGDLTYEQYFGPGTRLTVT.

V is TRBV18 and J is TRBJ1-2; TCRdb's D gene call, TRBD1, goes unchecked for lack of DNA. From germline, CDR1 is KGHSH and CDR2 LQKENI. CDR3 length: 12 residues. This CDR3 reads CASSQNRDGYTF.